This entry lists 4 T cell receptor beta chains sequenced from one sample in a study of blood T cell repertoires in COVID-19. Method: immunoSEQ multiplex PCR; TCRdb's copy keeps in-frame clones and lacks some. The sample holds fewer than 200,000 clones, around four fifths seen once. Specimen: PBMCs or T cells enriched from blood (not recorded which). Every receptor here comes from a woman aged 45-60 years in a cohort exposed to, infected with or recovered from COVID-19 (not recorded which).

The gene calls are TRBV6-5 and TRBJ2-7; perhaps TRBD1 as D (6 bases). This CDR3 comprises 13 residues. Trimming shortened V by 5 bases and J by 3 bases, and 11 bases separated the two germline ends. Germline loops: CDR1 MNHEY, CDR2 SVGAGI. The CDR3 here is CASSPGTLYEQYF. DNA of the CDR3: TGTGCCAGCAGTCCCGGGACACTCTACGAGCAGTACTTC.

This clone has just a few counts. The V and J genes are TRBV11-1 and TRBJ1-6, with D possibly matching TRBD1 (6 bases). CDR3 size: 14 residues. Germline V gene sequence: CDR1 SGHAT, CDR2 FQDESV (reference sequence). The ends were cut back, 5 bases at V and 10 bases at J, with 15 bases in the middle. CDR3: CASSQYRELSPLHF. The CDR3 coding sequence is TGTGCCAGCAGCCAATACAGGGAATTATCACCCCTCCACTTT. Together with reference TRBV11-1 and TRBJ1-6, the CDR3 gives the full variable domain: EAEVAQSPRYKITEKSQAVAFWCDPISGHATLYWYRQILGQGPELLVQFQDESVVDDSQLPKDRFSAERLKGVDSTLKIQPAELGDSAMYLCASSQYRELSPLHFGNGTRLTVT.

The chain uses TRBV2 and TRBJ1-2; TRBD1 aligns across 9 bases. Germline V gene lookup returns CDR1 SNHLY and CDR2 FYNNEI. The junction had 7 bases not matched to a gene; V was cut back by 0 bases and J by 8 bases. The CDR3 is 15 residues long. CDR3 loop: CASSEAPGQGNGYTF. The CDR3 DNA follows: TGTGCCAGCAGTGAAGCACCGGGACAGGGAAACGGCTACACCTTC.

The chain combines TRBV9 with TRBJ2-7, with 9 bases that match TRBD1. Germline V gene sequence: CDR1 SGDLS, CDR2 YYNGEE. J was trimmed by 5 bases and V by 5 bases; bases with no gene match: 11. The CDR3 contains 15 residues. CDR3 coding DNA: TGTGCCAGCAGTTCCCCGGGACAGGGTATCCACGAGCAGTACTTC. Protein: CASSSPGQGIHEQYF.